These 18 T cell receptor beta chains were all obtained from the same sample, sequenced in a study of T cell repertoires in cytomegalovirus infection. From the reads, TCRdb called clonotypes with MiXCR, one entry per CDR3 protein. The data show around 540,000 distinct CDR3 sequences, 33% seen once. These receptors' targets are unknown. This specimen was cultured PBMCs, taken from culture after CMV antigen stimulation. These receptors all stem from a human donor in good health (CMV status not recorded). Some clones in this sample may be carry-over from other donors' samples.

The chain recombines TRBV7-6 with TRBJ2-3; D is possibly TRBD2 (6 bases). This CDR3 spans 17 amino acids. V was shortened by 5 bases and J by 5 bases, with 23 bases between the two germline ends. Germline V lookup: CDR1 SGHVS, CDR2 FNYEAQ. CDR3 protein: CASSPRESVYLGDTQYF. The CDR3 region has the DNA TGTGCCAGCAGCCCACGGGAGAGTGTGTATCTAGGAGATACGCAGTATTTT.

This clonotype was observed a handful of times. The chain combines TRBV14 with TRBJ2-5; 7 nucleotides match TRBD2. After removal of 1 base from V and 3 bases from J, the junction contained 14 bases not matched to a gene. The CDR3 contains 18 residues. Looked up from germline, CDR1 is SGHDN and CDR2 is FVKESK. For the CDR3, the DNA is TGTGCCAGCAGCCAAGTTCCCGGCCAGGGAGGGTGGAAAGAGACCCAGTACTTC. Amino acids: CASSQVPGQGGWKETQYF.

This clonotype was counted only a few times. As DNA, the CDR3 is TGTGCCAGCAGTCCCAGACAGCCCAGCTCCTACGAGCAGTACTTC. Translating gives CASSPRQPSSYEQYF. This chain joins TRBV12-3 or TRBV12-4 and TRBJ2-7; possibly TRBD1 for D (5 bases). V was clipped by 5 bases and J by 0 bases, with 14 bases between them. The CDR3 runs to 15 residues.

This clonotype was observed many times. V gene TRBV7-2 combines with J gene TRBJ2-3; D possibly corresponds to TRBD2 (5 bases). Germline CDR1 is SGHTA and CDR2 is FQGNSA. The CDR3 has 15 amino acids. Deletions cut 5 bases from V and 4 bases from J, with 16 bases between. This CDR3 is CASSPVAGGADTQYF. CDR3 coding DNA: TGTGCCAGCAGCCCAGTGGCGGGTGGGGCAGATACGCAGTATTTT.

This clonotype was recorded at least ten times. The V gene is TRBV7-2, the J gene TRBJ1-5; D is undetermined. Per germline, CDR1 SGHTA and CDR2 FQGNSA. V was shortened by 3 bases and J by 0 bases, with 12 bases between the two germline ends. The CDR3 has 16 amino acids. Written as DNA, the CDR3 is TGTGCCAGCAGCTTGTCAATAGGAGATAGCAATCAGCCCCAGCATTTT. Amino acid sequence: CASSLSIGDSNQPQHF.

This clonotype was seen more than once but under ten times. The chain is built from TRBV28 and TRBJ1-2; D uncertain. V was cut by 9 bases and J by 4 bases, with 15 bases left in between. Germline CDR1 MDHEN, CDR2 SYDVKM. The CDR3 is made up of 13 amino acids. CDR3 residues: CASRPYDGYGYTF. The CDR3 nucleotides read TGTGCCAGTCGTCCCTACGACGGCTATGGCTACACCTTC.

This rearrangement joins TRBV12-3 or TRBV12-4 to TRBJ2-5; tentatively, D is TRBD1 (5 bases). Trimming stripped 5 bases from V and 2 bases from J, with 9 bases between. The length of the CDR3 is 13 residues. As DNA, the CDR3 is TGTGCCAGCAGTCAGGGCTGGCAAGAGACCCAGTACTTC. This codes for CASSQGWQETQYF.

This chain connects TRBV4-3 to TRBJ2-2, with 9 bases aligning to TRBD2. The CDR3 is made up of 16 amino acids. Germline trimming cut 1 base from V and 2 bases from J; bases unmatched to any gene: 2. CDR1 and CDR2 (germline): LGHNA, YSLEER. In DNA, the CDR3 is TGCGCCAGCAGCCAAGGACTAGCGGCTAACACCGGGGAGCTGTTTTTT. Protein product: CASSQGLAANTGELFF.

This clonotype was seen ten or more times. The CDR3 sequence is CASGRRHNSPLHF. The CDR3 bases are TGTGCCAGTGGGAGAAGACATAATTCACCCCTCCACTTT. The J gene is TRBJ1-6, the V gene TRBV28; D uncertain. CDR1 and CDR2 (germline): MDHEN, SYDVKM. There are 13 residues in the CDR3. With 9 bases removed from V and 5 bases from J, the gap between germline ends came to 11 bases.

This chain uses TRBV12-3 or TRBV12-4 with TRBJ1-2; TRBD1 agrees at 8 bases. This CDR3 has 14 residues. Germline trimming cut 3 bases from V and 4 bases from J; bases unmatched to any gene: 4. This chain's CDR3 is CASSFAGGGYGYTF. The CDR3 nucleotides read TGTGCCAGCAGTTTTGCAGGGGGCGGCTATGGCTACACCTTC.

This clonotype showed up just a few times. This chain joins TRBV4-3 and TRBJ1-1; 8 nucleotides line up with TRBD1. J gave up 8 bases and V 1 base, and 9 bases lay outside the gene matches. The CDR3 sequence is 15 residues long. Germline values: CDR1 LGHNA, CDR2 YSLEER. CDR3 bases: TGCGCCAGCAGCCAAGGGAGGTGGAGGACAGGGGAAGCTTTCTTT. Protein sequence: CASSQGRWRTGEAFF.

The chain couples TRBV15 to TRBJ2-1, with a possible D match to TRBD2 (7 bases). Germline CDR1 is LNHNV and CDR2 is YYDKDF (reference sequence). CDR3 size: 16 residues. V was clipped by 7 bases and J by 3 bases, with 19 bases between them. CDR3 amino acids: CATTTLKGGNYNEQFF. In DNA form, the CDR3 reads TGTGCCACCACCACTCTTAAGGGGGGGAACTACAATGAGCAGTTCTTC.

V gene TRBV28 combines with J gene TRBJ1-4, with 9 bases aligning to TRBD1. This CDR3 is 15 amino acids long. Germline lookup yields CDR1 MDHEN and CDR2 SYDVKM. The V and J ends lost 6 bases and 8 bases, in that order; junction bases with no gene match: 10. The CDR3 here is CASRSLDRGGEKLFF. CDR3 sequence (DNA): TGTGCCAGCAGATCCCTGGACAGGGGAGGGGAAAAACTGTTTTTT.

This clonotype was seen a handful of times. This chain links TRBV7-6 with TRBJ2-1; 11 bases fit TRBD2. The CDR3 is 17 residues long. The germline CDR1 and CDR2 sequences are SGHVS and FNYEAQ. The ends lost 1 base at V and 1 base at J; junction bases unmatched: 3. The CDR3: CASSLEASGRSYNEQFF. The CDR3 DNA reads TGTGCCAGCAGCTTAGAGGCTAGCGGGAGGTCCTACAATGAGCAGTTCTTC. The full variable domain, its missing parts supplied by reference TRBV7-6 and TRBJ2-1, is GAGVSQSPRYKVTKRGQDVALRCDPISGHVSLYWYRQALGQGPEFLTYFNYEAQQDKSGLPNDRFSAERPEGSISTLTIQRTEQRDSAMYRCASSLEASGRSYNEQFFGPGTRLTVL.

V gene TRBV7-2 combines with J gene TRBJ2-2, with 12 bases aligning to TRBD2. Germline V gene sequence: CDR1 SGHTA, CDR2 FQGNSA. Trimming took 3 bases from V and 5 from J; bases not matched to a gene: 7. The CDR3 runs 17 residues. The CDR3 loop is CASSLASGRARTGELFF. DNA of the CDR3: TGTGCCAGCAGCTTGGCTAGCGGGAGGGCGAGAACCGGGGAGCTGTTTTTT. Together with reference TRBV7-2 and TRBJ2-2, the CDR3 gives the full variable domain: GAGVSQSPSNKVTEKGKDVELRCDPISGHTALYWYRQSLGQGLEFLIYFQGNSAPDKSGLPSDRFSAERTGGSVSTLTIQRTQQEDSAVYLCASSLASGRARTGELFFGEGSRLTVL.

V usage is TRBV7-3 and J usage is TRBJ2-5, with D uncertain. From germline, CDR1 is SGHTA and CDR2 FQGTGA. This CDR3 comprises 13 residues. The ends were cut back, 1 base at V and 4 bases at J, with 7 bases in the middle. The CDR3 DNA sequence: TGTGCCAGCAGCTTAATAGTAGGAGAGACCCAGTACTTC. It is translated as CASSLIVGETQYF.

This clonotype was picked up a small number of times. V usage is TRBV14 and J usage is TRBJ2-5; 8 positions agree with TRBD2. This CDR3 is 12 amino acids long. CDR1 is SGHDN, CDR2 FVKESK, per germline. Trimming cost V 2 bases and J 7 bases; bases outside gene matches: 0. For the CDR3, the DNA is TGTGCCAGCAGCCAACTAGCGGGGACCCAGTACTTC. Translating gives CASSQLAGTQYF. The complete variable domain, with remaining parts taken from reference TRBV14 and TRBJ2-5, reads EAGVTQFPSHSVIEKGQTVTLRCDPISGHDNLYWYRRVMGKEIKFLLHFVKESKQDESGMPNNRFLAERTGGTYSTLKVQPAELEDSGVYFCASSQLAGTQYFGPGTRLLVL.

This chain joins TRBV19 and TRBJ2-1, with 12 bases aligning to TRBD2. The CDR3 is 16 residues long. V lost 10 bases to trimming and J lost 4 bases; unmatched junction nucleotides: 11. CDR1 and CDR2 (germline): LNHDA, SQIVND (reference sequence). In nucleotides, the CDR3 is TGTGCCACCAGGACTAGCGGGACTAACCCTTACAATGAGCAGTTCTTC. This codes for CATRTSGTNPYNEQFF.